This section outlines one T cell receptor (beta chain) sequence together with its context. This specimen belongs to a study of CD8+ T cells in alopecia areata. Treatment here: oral pan-JAK inhibitor, 5-10 mg twice daily. After isolation, RNA underwent reverse transcription to generate cDNA as the sequencing template. Only in-frame clones appear in the TCRdb table, and some are missing; sequencing was by immunoSEQ multiplex PCR. Among 200,000 to 250,000 clones listed, 64% were seen once. The junction had 13 bases not matched to a gene; V was cut back by 3 bases and J by 5 bases. The CDR3 has 17 residues.

V and J are TRBV23-1 and TRBJ1-1; 9 bases align to TRBD1. TRBV23-1 is an ORF, and what it does is uncertain. The material was CD4+ T cells sorted from blood, obtained at week 4, from a patient treated with tofacitinib. The sequence was obtained from a human donor with alopecia areata. The CDR3 region is CASSHRGTGLGGTEAFF. CDR3 DNA: TGCGCCAGCAGTCATCGCGGGACAGGGCTCGGAGGGACTGAAGCTTTCTTT.